These 22 T cell receptor beta chains were all obtained from the same sample, sequenced in a study of control samples from healthy donors and cancer patients. The method was immunoSEQ multiplex PCR; TCRdb's version includes in-frame clones alone and lacks a portion of them. The sample shows about 100,000 clones, about 90% of them seen only once. The material sequenced was blood. The receptors here all came from a woman in her 50s in good health.

The rearrangement links TRBV28 to TRBJ2-7; D uncertain. The germline V gene encodes CDR1 MDHEN and CDR2 SYDVKM. The length of the CDR3 is 11 residues. The germline V and J ends were trimmed by 7 bases and 5 bases, with 9 bases remaining between them. Here the CDR3 reads CASTQSHEQYF. The CDR3 nucleotides are TGTGCCAGCACCCAAAGCCACGAGCAGTACTTC.

This chain uses TRBV5-1 with TRBJ1-3; D is uncertain. CDR3 length equals 14 residues. Germline V gene data show CDR1 as SGHRS and CDR2 as YFSETQ. V was shortened by 4 bases and J by 4 bases, with 12 bases between the two germline ends. In DNA form, the CDR3 reads TGCGCCAGCAGCCTAGGAAAACCCGGAAACACCATATATTTT. Translating it yields CASSLGKPGNTIYF.

The CDR3 nucleotides are TGTGCCAGCAGGGCGGGCTCTTGGGACACTGAAGCTTTCTTT. This encodes CASRAGSWDTEAFF. The chain employs TRBV7-2 and TRBJ1-1; D gene uncertain. V was pared by 6 bases and J by 3 bases, with 14 bases between. The CDR3 length is 14 residues. Germline V gene data show CDR1 as SGHTA and CDR2 as FQGNSA.

J is TRBJ1-2 and V is TRBV6-1; D unresolved. Trimming left V 3 bases short and J 5 bases short, with 10 bases between. The CDR3 sequence is 13 residues long. Per germline, CDR1 MNHNS and CDR2 SASEGT. This chain's CDR3 is CASSDTVRYGYTF. In DNA, the CDR3 is TGTGCCAGCAGTGATACGGTGAGGTATGGCTACACCTTC.

The rearrangement uses TRBV10-1 and TRBJ2-7; D possibly corresponds to TRBD2 (5 bases). The germline V and J ends were trimmed by 4 bases and 9 bases, with 13 bases remaining between them. The CDR3 extends over 12 amino acids. Looked up from germline, CDR1 is WNHNN and CDR2 is SYGVQD (reference sequence). CDR3 region: CASSASSFAQYF. The CDR3 region has the DNA TGCGCCAGCAGTGCATCTAGCTTCGCGCAGTACTTC.

V gene TRBV7-3 combines with J gene TRBJ2-2; the D gene is possibly TRBD1 (6 bases). Trimming removed 5 bases from V and 7 bases from J, with 23 bases in between. In germline, CDR1 is SGHTA, CDR2 FQGTGA. The CDR3 totals 17 residues. The CDR3 DNA sequence: TGTGCCAGCAGCCCAATCGTCCTACAGGGAACGTACGGGGAGCTGTTTTTT. Translating gives CASSPIVLQGTYGELFF. The variable domain in full, completed from reference TRBV7-3 and TRBJ2-2, reads GAGVSQTPSNKVTEKGKYVELRCDPISGHTALYWYRQSLGQGPEFLIYFQGTGAADDSGLPNDRFFAVRPEGSVSTLKIQRTERGDSAVYLCASSPIVLQGTYGELFFGEGSRLTVL.

The gene calls are TRBV10-3 and TRBJ2-7; D is perhaps TRBD2 (6 bases). V was cut by 3 bases and J by 7 bases, with 10 bases left in between. In germline, CDR1 is ENHRY, CDR2 SYGVKD. The CDR3 extends over 12 amino acids. The CDR3 is CAISEVGTEQYV. In nucleotides, the CDR3 is TGTGCCATCAGTGAAGTGGGGACTGAGCAGTACGTC.

The genes are TRBV5-1 and TRBJ2-4; possibly TRBD1 for D (6 bases). The germline CDR1 and CDR2 sequences are SGHRS and YFSETQ. V dropped 4 bases and J dropped 0 bases, with 17 bases sitting between them. The CDR3 covers 17 residues. The DNA of the CDR3 is TGCGCCAGCAGCCCTGGACAGTTCTACCTAGCCAAAAACATTCAGTACTTC. It translates to CASSPGQFYLAKNIQYF.

J is TRBJ2-3 and V is TRBV4-2; possibly TRBD1 for D (5 bases). The germline V and J ends were trimmed by 0 bases and 0 bases, with 16 bases remaining between them. Germline CDR1 reads LGHNA; CDR2 reads YNFKEQ. CDR3 length: 18 residues. CDR3 nucleotide sequence: TGTGCCAGCAGCCAAGACACAGGACGGGCTTTTAGCACAGATACGCAGTATTTT. Protein: CASSQDTGRAFSTDTQYF.

The J gene is TRBJ1-1, the V gene TRBV15; no reliable D call. This CDR3 has 16 amino acids. Germline V gives CDR1 LNHNV, CDR2 YYDKDF (reference sequence). V was trimmed by 1 base and J by 0 bases, leaving 12 bases between them. The CDR3 sequence: CATSRAPRVLNTEAFF. The CDR3 DNA reads as TGTGCCACCAGCAGAGCCCCCCGGGTCCTGAACACTGAAGCTTTCTTT.

The rearrangement links TRBV6-4 to TRBJ2-1; D gene ambiguous. The CDR3 has 13 residues. With 2 bases removed from V and 6 bases from J, the gap between germline ends came to 8 bases. CDR1 MRHNA and CDR2 SNTAGT come from the germline V gene. CDR3 DNA: TGTGCCAGCAGTGACGGACCCGCCAATGAGCAGTTCTTC. It codes for CASSDGPANEQFF.

The rearrangement links TRBV7-6 to TRBJ1-1; TRBD1 agrees at 9 bases. V shed 4 bases and J 4 bases; nucleotides not matched to a gene: 4. Germline values: CDR1 SGHVS, CDR2 FNYEAQ. This CDR3 is built from 14 residues. DNA of the CDR3: TGTGCCAGCAGCTCCGGGACAGGGATCACTGAAGCTTTCTTT. It is translated as CASSSGTGITEAFF.

The V gene is TRBV28, the J gene TRBJ2-7; D perhaps matches TRBD2 (5 bases). The CDR3 is 14 residues long. V lost 4 bases and J 0 bases, leaving 10 bases between the germline ends. Germline CDR1 reads MDHEN; CDR2 reads SYDVKM. The CDR3 region has the DNA TGTGCCAGCAGTTCGTGGACTCTCTCCTACGAGCAGTACGTC. Encoded protein: CASSSWTLSYEQYV.

DNA of the CDR3: TGTGCCAGCAGCGGGGGGGTGACGGACACCCTGGGCGAGCAGTACGTC. Encoded protein: CASSGGVTDTLGEQYV. This chain links TRBV5-8 with TRBJ2-7; 7 nucleotides line up with TRBD2. The germline V gene encodes CDR1 SGHTS and CDR2 YDEGEE. The junction had 16 bases not matched to a gene; V was cut back by 4 bases and J by 6 bases. The length of the CDR3 is 16 residues.

This chain uses TRBV5-1 with TRBJ1-4; no firm D call. From germline, CDR1 is SGHRS and CDR2 YFSETQ. The CDR3 consists of 14 residues. The V end lost 5 bases, the J end lost 0 bases, and 8 bases lay between the germline ends. The chain's CDR3 is CASSESATNEKLFF. DNA for the CDR3: TGCGCCAGCAGTGAAAGCGCAACTAATGAAAAACTGTTTTTT.

The chain couples TRBV6-2 or TRBV6-3 to TRBJ2-3, with D perhaps matching TRBD1 (6 bases). Germline V gene lookup returns CDR1 MNHEY and CDR2 SVGEGT. The length of the CDR3 is 15 residues. The ends were cut back, 0 bases at V and 6 bases at J, with 13 bases in the middle. The CDR3 nucleotides are TGTGCCAGCAGTTACTCCGGACAGCCCTTGGATACGCAGTATTTT. Its protein product is CASSYSGQPLDTQYF.

The chain links TRBV9 to TRBJ1-2; 10 bases are a match to TRBD1. Germline CDR1 is SGDLS and CDR2 is YYNGEE. J was trimmed by 5 bases and V by 3 bases; bases with no gene match: 7. The CDR3 is made up of 15 amino acids. In DNA, the CDR3 is TGTGCCAGCAGCGCACCGGACAGGGGGTTTTATGGCTACACCTTC. Translation: CASSAPDRGFYGYTF.

This clone was counted once. The chain couples TRBV6-5 to TRBJ2-1, with 10 bases aligning to TRBD2. CDR3 size: 15 residues. V lost 7 bases, J lost 7 bases, and 10 bases stayed unmatched. Germline values: CDR1 MNHEY, CDR2 SVGAGI. CDR3 sequence (DNA): TGTGCCAGCAAGCCCAGCGGGGGGGCGGGGAATGAGCAGTTCTTC. Residues: CASKPSGGAGNEQFF.

This rearrangement joins TRBV30 to TRBJ1-2; no clear D. The CDR3 has 13 residues. V shed 8 bases and J shed 0 bases, with 13 bases lying between them. Germline V gene data show CDR1 as GTSNPN and CDR2 as SVGIG (reference sequence). The CDR3, as DNA: TGTGCCCTCGAGGAGTTAGCTAACTATGGCTACACCTTC. Protein product: CALEELANYGYTF.

As to this clone: A junction end diverges from the germline sequence, so it may reflect a read error. The chain couples TRBV6-2 or TRBV6-3 to TRBJ1-5, with 8 bases lining up with TRBD1. The CDR3 sequence is 16 residues long. Germline V gene data show CDR1 as MNHEY and CDR2 as SVGEGT. The CDR3 DNA sequence: TGTGCCAGCAGTCCCGGGGACAGGCGAGGGAATCCGCCCCAGCATTTT. Its protein product is CASSPGDRRGNPPQHF.

The chain joins TRBV30 to TRBJ1-6, with D possibly matching TRBD1 (6 bases). Germline CDR1 GTSNPN, CDR2 SVGIG (reference sequence). The CDR3 extends over 15 amino acids. With 3 bases removed from V and 4 bases from J, the gap between germline ends came to 13 bases. CDR3 nucleotide sequence: TGTGCCTGGAGCCCAAGGGGGGGATATAATTCACCCCTCCACTTT. This codes for CAWSPRGGYNSPLHF.

In this sample, this clone turned up once. The chain uses TRBV3-1 (or the pseudogene TRBV3-2) and TRBJ1-1; D unclear. V lost 4 bases to trimming and J lost 1 base, with 10 bases between them. Germline V gene sequence: CDR1 LGHDT, CDR2 YNNKEL (reference sequence). CDR3 length: 14 amino acids. The CDR3 DNA reads TGTGCCAGCAGCCTTTCCTGGAAGAACACTGAAGCTTTCTTT. It translates to CASSLSWKNTEAFF.